This T cell receptor (beta chain) appears in the sequencing data of a study of control samples from healthy donors and cancer patients. Clones were sequenced by immunoSEQ multiplex PCR, and TCRdb holds only the in-frame ones, with some missing. The profile shows 30,000 to 40,000 clones, 70% to 90% of them singletons. Germline V lookup: CDR1 ENHRY, CDR2 SYGVKD. The CDR3 runs 14 residues. V lost 5 bases to trimming and J lost 9 bases; unmatched junction nucleotides: 5. This receptor was taken from a woman aged 40 to 49 with lung cancer. The source material was PBMCs. The gene calls are TRBV10-3 and TRBJ1-6, with 9 bases aligning to TRBD1. This CDR3 is CAISYRDRVSPLHF. The CDR3 region has the DNA TGTGCCATCAGTTACCGGGACAGGGTTTCACCCCTCCACTTT.